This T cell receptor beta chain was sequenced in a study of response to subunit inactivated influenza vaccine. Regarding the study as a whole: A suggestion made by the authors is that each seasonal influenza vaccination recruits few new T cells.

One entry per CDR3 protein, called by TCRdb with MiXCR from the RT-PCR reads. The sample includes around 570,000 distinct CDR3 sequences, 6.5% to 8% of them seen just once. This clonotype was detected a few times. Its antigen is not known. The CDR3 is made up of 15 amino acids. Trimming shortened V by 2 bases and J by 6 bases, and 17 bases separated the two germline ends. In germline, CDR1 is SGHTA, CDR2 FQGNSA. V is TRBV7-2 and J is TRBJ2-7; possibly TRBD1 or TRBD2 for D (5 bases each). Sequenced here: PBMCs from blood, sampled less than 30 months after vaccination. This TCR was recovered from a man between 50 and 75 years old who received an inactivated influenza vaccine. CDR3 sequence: CASSLNSVSGSEQYF. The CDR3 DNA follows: TGTGCCAGCAGCTTAAACAGTGTTTCAGGGAGCGAGCAGTACTTC.